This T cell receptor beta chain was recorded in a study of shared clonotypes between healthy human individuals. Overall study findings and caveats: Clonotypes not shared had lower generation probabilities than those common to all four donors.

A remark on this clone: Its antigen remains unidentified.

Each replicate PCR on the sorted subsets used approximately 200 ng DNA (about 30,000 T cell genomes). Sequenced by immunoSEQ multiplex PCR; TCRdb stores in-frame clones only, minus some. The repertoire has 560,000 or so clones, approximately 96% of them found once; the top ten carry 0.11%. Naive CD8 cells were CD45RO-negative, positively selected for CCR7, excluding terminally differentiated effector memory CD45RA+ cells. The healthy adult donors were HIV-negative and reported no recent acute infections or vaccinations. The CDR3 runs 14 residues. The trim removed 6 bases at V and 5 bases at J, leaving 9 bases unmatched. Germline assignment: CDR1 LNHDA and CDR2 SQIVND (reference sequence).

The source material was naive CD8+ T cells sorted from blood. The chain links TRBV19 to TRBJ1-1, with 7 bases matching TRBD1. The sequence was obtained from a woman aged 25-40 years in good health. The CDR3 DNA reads TGTGCCAGTAGCGAAGGGGGCATAAAAACTGAAGCTTTCTTT. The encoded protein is CASSEGGIKTEAFF.